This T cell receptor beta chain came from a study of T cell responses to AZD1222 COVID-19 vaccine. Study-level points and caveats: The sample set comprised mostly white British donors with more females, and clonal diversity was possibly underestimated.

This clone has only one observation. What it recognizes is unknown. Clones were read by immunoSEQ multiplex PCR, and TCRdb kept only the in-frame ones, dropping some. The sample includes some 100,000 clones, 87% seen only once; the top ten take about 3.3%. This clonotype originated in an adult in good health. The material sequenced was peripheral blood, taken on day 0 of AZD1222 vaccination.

The CDR3 bases are TGTGCCAGCAGCTCGGGGACAGGGACGGATGAAAAACTGTTTTTT. Translated: CASSSGTGTDEKLFF. V usage is TRBV7-9 and J usage is TRBJ1-4; 9 bases are a match to TRBD1. Germline CDR1 and CDR2: SEHNR and FQNEAQ (reference sequence). The CDR3 is 15 amino acids. The junction had 6 bases not matched to a gene; V was cut back by 4 bases and J by 6 bases. Complete variable domain (other parts from reference TRBV7-9 and TRBJ1-4): DTGVSQNPRHKITKRGQNVTFRCDPISEHNRLYWYRQTLGQGPEFLTYFQNEAQLEKSRLLSDRFSAERPKGSFSTLEIQRTEQGDSAMYLCASSSGTGTDEKLFFGSGTQLSVL.